Here is one TCR beta chain with its context. Its matching antigen is unknown. This entry belongs to a study of cytomegalovirus exposure and HLA in healthy donors. Study at large: A subsequent analysis reported that the roughly 120 validation repertoires were produced on the same platform that had also been used for the 666 first-cohort repertoires. General study points: It was found in a later analysis that first-cohort TCR clusters tended to co-occur in the 130 or so validation repertoires. It was about 150 TCR beta chains that were listed as cytomegalovirus-associated.

V lost 3 bases, J lost 8 bases, and 9 bases stayed unmatched. This CDR3 has 14 residues. CDR1 is GTSNPN and CDR2 is SVGIG in the germline V gene (reference sequence). Here immunoSEQ multiplex PCR was the method, and the copy in TCRdb shows in-frame clones only, minus some. The sample shows 150,000 to 250,000 clones, 80% to 90% of them seen only once. This receptor was taken from a woman aged 25 to 39 in good health and CMV-seronegative. Specimen: PBMCs. The genes are TRBV30 and TRBJ2-1; 8 bases line up with TRBD1. In DNA form, the CDR3 reads TGTGCCTGGAGGCCGGGACAGGTTCAGCATGAGCAGTTCTTC. Protein product: CAWRPGQVQHEQFF. The full variable domain, with the rest looked up from reference TRBV30 and TRBJ2-1, is SQTIHQWPATLVQPVGSPLSLECTVEGTSNPNLYWYRQAAGRGLQLLFYSVGIGQISSEVPQNLSASRPQDRQFILSSKKLLLSDSGFYLCAWRPGQVQHEQFFGPGTRLTVL.